These T cell receptor beta chains were read from a single sample in a study of blood T cells in healthy people across ages. In TCRdb, the 5' RACE reads were re-called with MiXCR into one record per CDR3 protein. The data show about 1.6 million distinct CDR3 sequences, about 35% seen once. The sample taken for sequencing was blood. The receptors derive from a woman aged 30 to 39 in good health. CDR3s leave out the opening cysteine and the closing phenylalanine or tryptophan. The order of the fields is V gene, CDR3 length, CDR3 protein.

TRBV11-2 | 16 | ASSHGTSGRSGANVLT
TRBV2 | 12 | ASKVSTGDYGYT
TRBV29-1 | 14 | SVELFAGGSGYEQY
TRBV20-1 | 13 | SATDREQDTDTQY
TRBV3-1 | 11 | ASKSGLQESYT
TRBV5-4 | 16 | VSSDGTSGSLSYNEQF
TRBV7-8 | 17 | ASSSELGQLSLANYGYT
TRBV6-1 | 11 | ASTASLGDEQF
TRBV7-8 | 13 | ASSLETTGAYGYT
TRBV11-1 | 13 | ASSLFATGTDTQY
TRBV20-1 | 11 | SARGTGGETQY
TRBV5-1 | 13 | ASSTGQEGTGELF
TRBV20-1 | 13 | SARDARTSGNEQF
TRBV4-2 | 13 | ASSQSGGGWDEQF
TRBV7-8 | 11 | ASSLRAGLGRF
TRBV28 | 13 | ASSLGTGDGGELF
TRBV29-1 | 9 | SVRQLAEAF
TRBV7-9 | 12 | ASSLAQENQPQH
TRBV27 | 15 | ASRPGAGAPKNTEAF
TRBV4-2 | 14 | ASSQEGAQGGETQY
TRBV6-2/TRBV6-3 | 13 | ASSSHDWLSYEQY
TRBV5-1 | 14 | ASKRGQGQGTDTQY
TRBV20-1 | 10 | SARTRAASQY
TRBV28 | 11 | ASSFSAGEAQY
TRBV11-2 | 15 | ASSPLTRDFRGNEQF
TRBV6-6 | 13 | ASSLPSSTGLEQY
TRBV9 | 14 | ASSAGLAGVIETHY
TRBV5-1 | 13 | ASSLELSLQNEQF
TRBV30 | 10 | AWSAARYEQY
TRBV7-8 | 13 | ASSLGQKQFYGYT
TRBV27 | 11 | ASSPWLSETQY
TRBV3-1 | 12 | VSSQAEGSYEQY
TRBV16 | 11 | ASSQLLAREQY
TRBV20-1 | 11 | SASLGSPETQY
TRBV29-1 | 8 | SVEITEAF
TRBV15 | 11 | ATQGGTYNEQF
TRBV9 | 13 | ASSVEGTGSNEQF
TRBV5-6 | 14 | AGSLGTSGRFREQY
TRBV7-2 | 13 | ASSLVAGMNYGYT
TRBV5-1 | 17 | ASSVGQGTTGTVTDTQY
TRBV7-7 | 12 | ASSTSFRNQPQH
TRBV6-4 | 12 | ASSDSTRGNEQF
TRBV7-2 | 13 | AGSPDPARTYEQY
TRBV20-1 | 14 | SAERGEGGSTDTQY
TRBV3-1 | 11 | ASSLSTVYGYT
TRBV24-1 | 13 | ATGTYLSGANVLT
TRBV5-1 | 13 | ASTPETGRNYGYT
TRBV6-5 | 13 | ASSYSGDRAGEQF
TRBV20-1 | 11 | SARDGKGSEQY
TRBV20-1 | 13 | SARDLGQVFYEQY
TRBV6-1 | 13 | ASTLRTGGRETQY
TRBV24-1 | 14 | ATGYPRQNFGYGYT
TRBV6-6 | 11 | ASSRAGSDTQY
TRBV18 | 13 | ASSPSGTVTYEQY